This T cell receptor (beta chain) was profiled in a study of cytomegalovirus exposure and HLA in healthy donors. Study-wide points: There were reportedly fewer N-insertions in an Asian-associated ancestry cluster than the approximately 600-donor mean, in a later analysis. Among TCR beta chains, those listed as cytomegalovirus-associated numbered over 150.

PCR involved 60 Vbeta and 13 Jbeta primers. Produced via immunoSEQ multiplex PCR; TCRdb's table is partial and in-frame only. The sample lists about 160,000 clones; approximately 79% were seen once. The germline CDR1 and CDR2 sequences are MNHEY and SMNVEV (reference sequence). The junction had 5 bases not matched to a gene; V was cut back by 1 base and J by 7 bases. This CDR3 has 16 amino acids. For this clone: No antigen is known for it.

Sequences were obtained from PBMCs. The clonotype originates from a man aged 35-49 years in good health and CMV-seronegative. V gene TRBV27 combines with J gene TRBJ1-5; 12 nucleotides line up with TRBD1. The CDR3 loop reads CASSLFGTGGGQPQHF. The CDR3 DNA is TGTGCCAGCAGTTTATTTGGGACAGGGGGCGGACAGCCCCAGCATTTT.